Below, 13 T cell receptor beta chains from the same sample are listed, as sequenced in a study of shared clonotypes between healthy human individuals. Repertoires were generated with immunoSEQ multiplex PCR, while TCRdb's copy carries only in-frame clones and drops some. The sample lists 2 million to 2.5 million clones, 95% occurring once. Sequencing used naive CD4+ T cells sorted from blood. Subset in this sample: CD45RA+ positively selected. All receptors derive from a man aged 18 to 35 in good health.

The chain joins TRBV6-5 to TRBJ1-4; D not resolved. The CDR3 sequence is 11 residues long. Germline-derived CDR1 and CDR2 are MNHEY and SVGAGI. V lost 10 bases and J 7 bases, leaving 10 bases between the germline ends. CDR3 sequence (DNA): TGTGCCACCCGGAAGGGTGAAAAACTGTTTTTT. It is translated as CATRKGEKLFF.

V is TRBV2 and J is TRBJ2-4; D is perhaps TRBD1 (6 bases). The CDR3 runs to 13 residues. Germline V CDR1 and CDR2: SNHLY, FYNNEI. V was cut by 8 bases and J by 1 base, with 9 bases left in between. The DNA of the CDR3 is TGTGCCAGCGAGCAGGGGGCCAAAAACATTCAGTACTTC. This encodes CASEQGAKNIQYF.

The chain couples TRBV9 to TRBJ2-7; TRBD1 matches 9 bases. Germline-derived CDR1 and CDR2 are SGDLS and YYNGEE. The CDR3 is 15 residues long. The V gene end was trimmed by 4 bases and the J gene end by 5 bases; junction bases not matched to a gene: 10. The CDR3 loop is CASSPPTGGDDEQYF. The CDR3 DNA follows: TGTGCCAGCAGCCCTCCAACAGGGGGCGACGACGAGCAGTACTTC.

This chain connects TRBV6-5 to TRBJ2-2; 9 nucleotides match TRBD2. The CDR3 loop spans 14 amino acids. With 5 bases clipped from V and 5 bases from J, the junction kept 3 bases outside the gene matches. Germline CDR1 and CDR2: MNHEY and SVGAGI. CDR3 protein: CASSGLAGTGELFF. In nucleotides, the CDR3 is TGTGCCAGCAGTGGGCTAGCGGGGACCGGGGAGCTGTTTTTT.

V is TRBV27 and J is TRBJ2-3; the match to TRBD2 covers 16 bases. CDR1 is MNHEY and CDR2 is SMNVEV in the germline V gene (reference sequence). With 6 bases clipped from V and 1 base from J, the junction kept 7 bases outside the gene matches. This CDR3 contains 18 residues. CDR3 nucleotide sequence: TGTGCCAGCAGCCCGGGACTAGCGGGAGGGCCGCGCACAGATACGCAGTATTTT. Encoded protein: CASSPGLAGGPRTDTQYF.

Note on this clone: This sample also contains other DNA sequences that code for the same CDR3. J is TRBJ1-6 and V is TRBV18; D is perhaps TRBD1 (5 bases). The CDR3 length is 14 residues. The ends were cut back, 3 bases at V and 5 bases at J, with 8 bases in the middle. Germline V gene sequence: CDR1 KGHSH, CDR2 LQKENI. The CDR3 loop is CASSPQGDNSPLHF. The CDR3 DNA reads TGTGCCAGCTCACCTCAGGGAGATAATTCACCCCTCCACTTT.

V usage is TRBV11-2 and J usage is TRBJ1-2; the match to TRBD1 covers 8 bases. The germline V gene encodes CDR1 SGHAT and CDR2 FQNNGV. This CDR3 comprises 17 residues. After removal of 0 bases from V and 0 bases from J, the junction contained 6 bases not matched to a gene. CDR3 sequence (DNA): TGTGCCAGCAGCTTAGAGAGGGACAGGAAAACTAACTATGGCTACACCTTC. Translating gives CASSLERDRKTNYGYTF. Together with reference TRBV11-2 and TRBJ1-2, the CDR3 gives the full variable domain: EAGVAQSPRYKIIEKRQSVAFWCNPISGHATLYWYQQILGQGPKLLIQFQNNGVVDDSQLPKDRFSAERLKGVDSTLKIQPAKLEDSAVYLCASSLERDRKTNYGYTFGSGTRLTVV.

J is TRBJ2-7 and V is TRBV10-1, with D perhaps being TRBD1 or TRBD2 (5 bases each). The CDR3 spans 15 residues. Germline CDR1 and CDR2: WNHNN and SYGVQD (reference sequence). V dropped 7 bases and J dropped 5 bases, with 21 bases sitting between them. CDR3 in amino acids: CASIAPGPTPHEQYF. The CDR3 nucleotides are TGCGCCAGCATAGCTCCGGGACCCACGCCCCACGAGCAGTACTTC.

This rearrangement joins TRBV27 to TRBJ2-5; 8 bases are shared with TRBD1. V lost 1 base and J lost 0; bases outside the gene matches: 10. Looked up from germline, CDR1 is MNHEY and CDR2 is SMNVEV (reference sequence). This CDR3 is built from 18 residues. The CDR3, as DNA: TGTGCCAGCAGTTTATTCCCCGGACAGGGCAAGTACCAAGAGACCCAGTACTTC. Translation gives CASSLFPGQGKYQETQYF.

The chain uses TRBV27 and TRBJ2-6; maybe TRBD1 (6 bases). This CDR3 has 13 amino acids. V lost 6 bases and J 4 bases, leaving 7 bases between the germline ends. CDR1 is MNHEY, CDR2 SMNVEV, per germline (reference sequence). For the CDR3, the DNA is TGTGCCAGCAGGGGACACGGGGCCAACGTCCTGACTTTC. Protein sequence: CASRGHGANVLTF.

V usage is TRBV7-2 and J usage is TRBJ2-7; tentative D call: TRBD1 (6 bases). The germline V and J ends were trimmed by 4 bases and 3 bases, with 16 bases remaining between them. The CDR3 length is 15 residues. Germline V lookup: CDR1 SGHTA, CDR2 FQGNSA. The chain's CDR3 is CASSSPPGHLYEQYF. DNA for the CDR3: TGTGCCAGCAGCTCCCCTCCGGGACACCTCTACGAGCAGTACTTC.

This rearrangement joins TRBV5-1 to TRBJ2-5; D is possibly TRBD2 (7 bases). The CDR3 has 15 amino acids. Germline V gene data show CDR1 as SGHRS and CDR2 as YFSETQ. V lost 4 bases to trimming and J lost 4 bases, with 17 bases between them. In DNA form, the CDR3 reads TGCGCCAGCAGCCAATCCGGGGGGCGCGGAGAGACCCAGTACTTC. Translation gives CASSQSGGRGETQYF.

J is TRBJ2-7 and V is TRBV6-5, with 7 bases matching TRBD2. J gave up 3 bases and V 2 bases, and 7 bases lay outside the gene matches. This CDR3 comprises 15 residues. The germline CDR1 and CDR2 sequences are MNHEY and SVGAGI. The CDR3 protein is CASSYVAGEGYEQYF. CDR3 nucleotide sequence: TGTGCCAGCAGTTACGTCGCGGGAGAGGGCTACGAGCAGTACTTC.